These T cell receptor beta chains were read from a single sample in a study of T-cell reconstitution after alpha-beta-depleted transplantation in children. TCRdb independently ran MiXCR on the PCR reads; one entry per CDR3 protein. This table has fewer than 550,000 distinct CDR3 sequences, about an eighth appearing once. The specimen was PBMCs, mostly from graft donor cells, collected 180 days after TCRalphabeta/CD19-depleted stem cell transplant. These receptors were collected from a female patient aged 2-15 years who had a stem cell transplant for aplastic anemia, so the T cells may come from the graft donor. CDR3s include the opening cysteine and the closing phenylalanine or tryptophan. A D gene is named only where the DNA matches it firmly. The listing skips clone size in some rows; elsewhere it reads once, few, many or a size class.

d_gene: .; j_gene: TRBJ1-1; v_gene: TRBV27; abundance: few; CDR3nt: TGTGCCAGCAGTCCCCCTCGAGCGGGTCAGGACACTGAAGCTTTCTTT; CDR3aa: CASSPPRAGQDTEAFF
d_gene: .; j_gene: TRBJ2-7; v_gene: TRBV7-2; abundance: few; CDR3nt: TGTGCCAGCAGCACTAGCAGGGACCACTACGAGCAGTACTTC; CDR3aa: CASSTSRDHYEQYF
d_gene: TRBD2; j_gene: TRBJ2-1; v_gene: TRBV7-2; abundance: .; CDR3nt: TGTGCCCGCAGCTTAGGGACTAGCTTCGATGAGCAGTTCTTC; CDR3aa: CARSLGTSFDEQFF
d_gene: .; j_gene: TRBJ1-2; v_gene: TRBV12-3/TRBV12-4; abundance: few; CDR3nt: TGTGCCAGCACTTCGGGGCTCTTGGACATCTCCGAGATCTATGGCTACACCTTC; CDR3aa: CASTSGLLDISEIYGYTF
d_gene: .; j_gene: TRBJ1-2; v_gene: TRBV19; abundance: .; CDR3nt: TGTGCCAGTAGTGGGGCGTCAGGGGAGCGCTACACCTTC; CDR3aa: CASSGASGERYTF
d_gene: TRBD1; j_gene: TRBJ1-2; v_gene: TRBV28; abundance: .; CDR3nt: TGTGCCAGCAGTTTGTACAGGGGGAACGGCTATGGCTACACCTTC; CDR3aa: CASSLYRGNGYGYTF
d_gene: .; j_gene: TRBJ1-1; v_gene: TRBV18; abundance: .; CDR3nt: TGTGCCAGCTCACCACCGGTGCGGACGTGGAGCACTGAAGCTTTCTTT; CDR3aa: CASSPPVRTWSTEAFF
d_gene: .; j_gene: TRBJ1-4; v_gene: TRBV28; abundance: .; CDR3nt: TGTGCCAGCAGTTTGGGCGGAAAAGGGCCCAGTGAAAAACTGTTTTTT; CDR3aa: CASSLGGKGPSEKLFF
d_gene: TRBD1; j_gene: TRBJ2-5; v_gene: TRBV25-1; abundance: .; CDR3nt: TGTGCCAGCAGTGCCTCTTTGACAGGGCTGAAGACCCAGTACTTC; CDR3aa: CASSASLTGLKTQYF
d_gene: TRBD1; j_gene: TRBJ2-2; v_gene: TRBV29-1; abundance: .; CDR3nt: TGCAGCGTGAGGACAGGGATAACCACCGGGGAGCTGTTTTTT; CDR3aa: CSVRTGITTGELFF
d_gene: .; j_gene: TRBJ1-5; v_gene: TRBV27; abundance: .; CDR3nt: TGTGCCAGCAGTTTTGCCCGAGATCAGCCCCAGCATTTT; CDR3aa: CASSFARDQPQHF
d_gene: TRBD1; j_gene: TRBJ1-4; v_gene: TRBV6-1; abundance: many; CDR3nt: TGTGCCAGCAGTGTCAGGGGGCGTGAAAAACTGTTTTTT; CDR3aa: CASSVRGREKLFF
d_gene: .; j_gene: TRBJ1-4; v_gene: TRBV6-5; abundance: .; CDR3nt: TGTGCCAGCAGTTACCACAGAGAGAATGAAAAACTGTTTTTT; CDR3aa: CASSYHRENEKLFF
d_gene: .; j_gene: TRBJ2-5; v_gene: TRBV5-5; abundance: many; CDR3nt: TGTGCCAGCAGCTTGGCCCAGAAAGAGACCCAGTACTTC; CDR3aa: CASSLAQKETQYF
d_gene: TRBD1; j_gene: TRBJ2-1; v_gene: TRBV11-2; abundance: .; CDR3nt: TGTGCCAGCAGCTTAGAGGGGGACAGGATGACATACAATGAGCAGTTCTTC; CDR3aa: CASSLEGDRMTYNEQFF
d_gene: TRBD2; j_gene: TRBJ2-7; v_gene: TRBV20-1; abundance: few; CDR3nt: TGCAGTGCGGCGACCGGGACTAGCGGGACCTACGAGCAGTACTTC; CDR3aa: CSAATGTSGTYEQYF
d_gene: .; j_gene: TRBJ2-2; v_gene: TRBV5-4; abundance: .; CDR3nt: TGTGCCAGCAGCTTGCCTTTAAAGGGCGGAAACACCGGGGAGCTGTTTTTT; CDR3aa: CASSLPLKGGNTGELFF
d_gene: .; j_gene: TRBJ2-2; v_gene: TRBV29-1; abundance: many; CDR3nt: TGCAGCGTCCCGAAGACCGGGGAGCTGTTTTTT; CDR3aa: CSVPKTGELFF
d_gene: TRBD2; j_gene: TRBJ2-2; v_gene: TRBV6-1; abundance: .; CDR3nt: TGTGCCAGCAGTCCCACCTTCCTTGGCGGGAGTCGGACCGGGGAGCTGTTTTTT; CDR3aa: CASSPTFLGGSRTGELFF
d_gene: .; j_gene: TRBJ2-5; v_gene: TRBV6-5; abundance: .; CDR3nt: TGTGCCAGCAGTTACTGGGGGGCCTCGGGAGAGACCCAGTACTTC; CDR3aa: CASSYWGASGETQYF
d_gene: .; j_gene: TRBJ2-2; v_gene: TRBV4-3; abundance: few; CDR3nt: TGCGCCAGCAGCCAAGAGGACAGAAACACCGGGGAGCTGTTTTTT; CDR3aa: CASSQEDRNTGELFF
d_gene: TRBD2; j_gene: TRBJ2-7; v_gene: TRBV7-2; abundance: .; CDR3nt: TGTGCCAGCAGCTCGGGGGGGGCTAGCGCACACGAGCAGTACTTC; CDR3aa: CASSSGGASAHEQYF